Below are 10 T cell receptor beta chains sequenced from a single sample in a study of cytomegalovirus exposure and HLA in healthy donors. It was with 60 Vbeta and 13 Jbeta primers that the PCR ran. TCRdb's copy holds only in-frame clones and misses some; the assay was immunoSEQ multiplex PCR. This sample yields approximately 160,000 clones, of which about 71% are seen a single time; approximately 1.5% belongs to the top ten. The sample was PBMCs. The source is a man in his fifties or sixties in good health and CMV-seronegative.

The V and J genes are TRBV19 and TRBJ2-2; tentative D call: TRBD1 (5 bases). This CDR3 spans 15 amino acids. Trimming pared 0 bases from V and 6 bases from J, leaving 11 bases between. Germline assignment: CDR1 LNHDA and CDR2 SQIVND (reference sequence). Here the CDR3 reads CASSIDRAVPGELFF. The CDR3 nucleotides read TGTGCCAGTAGTATAGACAGGGCTGTGCCCGGGGAGCTGTTTTTT.

This clone was observed a single time. Different DNA sequences within this sample yield the same CDR3. J is TRBJ1-5 and V is TRBV6-5, with D unresolved. The germline V and J ends were trimmed by 0 bases and 0 bases, with 3 bases remaining between them. CDR1 is MNHEY and CDR2 is SVGAGI in the germline V gene. The CDR3 spans 14 residues. The CDR3 DNA reads TGTGCCAGCAGTTACTCGGCTAGCAATCAGCCCCAGCATTTT. Its protein product is CASSYSASNQPQHF.

As to this clone: One junction end disagrees with the germline gene, perhaps due to a read error. V and J are TRBV19 and TRBJ1-1; weak D call: TRBD1 (5 bases). CDR1 and CDR2 from the germline V gene are LNHDA and SQIVND (reference sequence). The CDR3 is 13 amino acids. The CDR3 DNA sequence: TGTGCCAGTACCGGACACCCGAACACTGAAGATTTCTTT. It yields the protein CASTGHPNTEDFF.

The V gene is TRBV4-3, the J gene TRBJ2-3; no firm D call. Germline CDR1 reads LGHNA; CDR2 reads YSLEER. V gave up 2 bases and J gave up 8 bases, with 14 bases separating them. The CDR3 runs to 14 residues. CDR3 coding DNA: TGCGCCAGCAGCCAACCCAGACTCTCAGCTACGCAGTATTTT. Its protein is CASSQPRLSATQYF.

The chain carries TRBV6-1 and TRBJ2-7, with 10 bases aligning to TRBD1. The CDR3 extends over 13 amino acids. Unmatched junction bases numbered 3, after V lost 7 bases and J lost 3 bases. The germline V gene encodes CDR1 MNHNS and CDR2 SASEGT. The CDR3: CASNRDRGYEQYF. The CDR3 DNA sequence: TGTGCCAGCAACCGGGACAGGGGCTACGAGCAGTACTTC.

This chain joins TRBV6-5 and TRBJ2-7; no clear D gene. The CDR3 runs 14 residues. Trimming stripped 5 bases from V and 2 bases from J, with 13 bases between. Germline-derived CDR1 and CDR2 are MNHEY and SVGAGI. CDR3 loop: CASSASGQTYEQYF. CDR3 DNA sequence: TGTGCCAGCAGTGCGTCTGGGCAAACCTACGAGCAGTACTTC.

The chain links TRBV28 to TRBJ1-1; D gene unclear. Germline loops: CDR1 MDHEN, CDR2 SYDVKM. Trimming pared 3 bases from V and 0 bases from J, leaving 8 bases between. This CDR3 is 14 amino acids long. The CDR3 protein is CASSFPRLNTEAFF. CDR3 DNA sequence: TGTGCCAGCAGTTTCCCCAGGCTGAACACTGAAGCTTTCTTT.

The chain has TRBV5-1 and TRBJ2-7; TRBD1 might be the D (5 bases). CDR1 is SGHRS, CDR2 YFSETQ, per germline. The CDR3 contains 15 residues. V was shortened by 2 bases and J by 3 bases, with 15 bases between the two germline ends. CDR3 amino acids: CASSLSAAGYYEQYF. CDR3 DNA sequence: TGCGCCAGCAGCTTAAGCGCAGCAGGGTACTACGAGCAGTACTTC.

This clone appeared once. This chain links TRBV5-1 with TRBJ1-3; possible D gene TRBD1, 6 bases. This CDR3 has 15 residues. Trimming cost V 0 bases and J 4 bases, with 11 bases left between them. Germline V gives CDR1 SGHRS, CDR2 YFSETQ. CDR3 coding DNA: TGCGCCAGCAGCTTGGGAGCAGGGGCAGGAAACACCATATATTTT. Protein product: CASSLGAGAGNTIYF.

The chain couples TRBV4-1 to TRBJ2-2; 7 bases agree with TRBD1. The V segment lost 2 bases and the J segment 3 bases; nucleotides outside the gene matches: 3. There are 15 residues in the CDR3. CDR1 and CDR2 from the germline V gene are MGHRA and YSYEKL. CDR3 residues: CASSQQDRHTGELFF. CDR3 coding DNA: TGCGCCAGCAGCCAACAGGACAGGCACACCGGGGAGCTGTTTTTT.